This T cell receptor beta chain comes out of a study of T cells in Graves' hyperthyroidism and ophthalmopathy (dated by TCRdb to between 2018 and 2021). In terms of the full investigation: Peripheral blood was collected at initial diagnosis, before any treatment. In addition, the study compared T-cell repertoires in thyroid tissue and in blood from roughly 6 Graves' hyperthyroidism patients. Prospective prediction of ophthalmopathy was tested in an independent validation cohort of fewer than 20 hyperthyroidism patients and 17 patients who later progressed to ophthalmopathy. The roughly 99 discovery patients were divided at random into training and test sets in a 7:3 ratio. After sampling, hyperthyroidism patients received methimazole starting at 30 mg daily, and ophthalmopathy patients received high-dose intravenous methylprednisolone. According to the paper, TCR Vbeta CDR3 sequencing was carried out on around 140 peripheral blood samples, which came from approximately 41 ophthalmopathy, under 85 hyperthyroidism and some 17 progressor patients. To identify TCR V-J signatures that set the groups apart, the researchers used a discovery cohort of 95 to 100 patients, made up of around 40 with Graves' ophthalmopathy and about 55 with stable Graves' hyperthyroidism. Beyond this particular receptor, the publication reports: Most expanded thyroid clonotypes (frequency above 0.001) were also detected in blood, suggesting blood repertoires may reflect thyroid immune responses. During validation, the model predicted progression to ophthalmopathy a median of around 7 months ahead of onset, with around 71% sensitivity and around 73% specificity. A model built on a 13 V-J signature distinguished ophthalmopathy from stable hyperthyroidism, reaching 85% to 90% sensitivity and about 81% specificity in cross-validation and 80%/75% in testing. No statistical method was used to fix the sample size in advance, and group allocation was not hidden from the investigators.

This clonotype was picked up many times. It has no known antigen specificity. No base qualities exist here, and no much larger clone lies one base off it. The CDR3 starts with the cysteine, ends with the phenylalanine, and has 16 residues. Kept here is only the CDR3 DNA, which spans 48 bases and is read in frame from base 1. V is cut by 2 bases and J by 2 bases, and the space between the germline ends is 17 bases. Taken from the germline V gene (reference sequence), the CDR1 and CDR2 loops are DFQATT and SNEGSKA. TCR beta CDR3 regions were amplified from RNA transcripts. The first round of RT-PCR for the TCR CDR3 was performed with the HTBI primer set and the Qiagen OneStep RT-PCR kit. A second multiplex PCR round built the libraries, followed by size selection and purification. Libraries were sequenced paired-end with 100 bp reads on an Illumina HiSeq2000. The paper's data handling went like this. SOAPnuke was used to process the raw data, removing reads that contained adapters or uncalled bases, had a mean Phred below 15, or lacked an exact match to the constant primer or identifier. COPE v1.2.5 was used to merge high-quality paired reads, and clonotypes were defined as unique nucleotide sequences. Clonotypes were aligned to IMGT TRBV, TRBD and TRBJ reference segments using MiTCR v1.1. The analysis included only V-J combinations with a frequency above 0.0001, which together covered around 99% of the repertoires. The TCS score was defined as the ratio of F50 (clonal expansion) to E x V (chaos), calculated using BLOSUM62-based TCRdist between CDR3 peptides within each V-J. Welch's t-statistics and random forest reduced roughly 540 V-J features to 10 to 15, which were used in a naive Bayes classifier (R e1071). TCRdb cleaned the public reads at Q25 with fastp, built clones with MiXCR and kept in-frame beta chains. Rows with a matching CDR3 protein are joined into one entry that keeps the most common DNA and genes. TCRdb, not the original authors, processed these V and J calls. For this sample there are roughly 290,000 distinct CDR3 sequences; roughly 15% appear just once. The ten largest clones capture roughly 8% of the sample.

Hyperthyroidism patients were aged 18 to 65 years and newly diagnosed, with disease duration of less than 2 months. Exclusion was applied to patients with uncontrolled infections, other autoimmune diseases, pregnancy or lactation. Clinical symptoms, serum thyroxine and TRAb, thyroid ultrasound, and orbital computed tomography formed the basis for the diagnoses. For progressor patients, blood was drawn at the first diagnosis of hyperthyroidism, before any ophthalmopathy symptoms had appeared. Ficoll-Paque density gradient centrifugation was used to isolate PBMCs from around 10 ml of fresh peripheral blood. Patients classed as progressors first received a Graves' hyperthyroidism diagnosis and then went on to develop ophthalmopathy during follow-up. Trizol reagent was used to extract total RNA, and RNA quality was then checked on an Agilent 2100 Bioanalyzer.

The sequence came from a woman aged 25 to 45 with Graves' hyperthyroidism that later progressed to Graves' ophthalmopathy. This chain is built from TRBV20-1 and TRBJ2-3; the D gene is perhaps TRBD1, on 7 matching bases. The sample was blood. In nucleotide form, the sequence is TGCAGTGCTAGACGTGCCGGAGGGGGCGTCACAGATACGCAGTATTTT. Its amino acids are CSARRAGGGVTDTQYF.